The source of this TCR beta chain is a study of blood T cell repertoires in COVID-19. For the study at large: The samples span acute and convalescent COVID-19 from the United States, Italy and Spain.

Participants, about 18 to 100 years old, spanned about 26 US areas. Grouping used clinical history reported by participants in a survey and questionnaire. A COVID-19 case had been met by exposed participants during the 2 weeks before study entry. The CDR3 contains 15 residues. Germline V gene sequence: CDR1 GTSNPN, CDR2 SVGIG (reference sequence). V lost 0 bases, J lost 7 bases, and 5 bases stayed unmatched. Sequencing was performed with immunoSEQ multiplex PCR; in TCRdb, only in-frame clones are kept and a portion is missing. The table records 180,000 or so clones, nearly 80% of them present only once.

The source is a man aged 55-75 years who had been exposed to COVID-19. Source material: PBMCs or T cells enriched from blood (not recorded which). The chain couples TRBV30 to TRBJ2-1; TRBD1 agrees at 11 bases. This CDR3 is CAWSVLGQGENEQFF. In DNA form, the CDR3 reads TGTGCCTGGAGTGTACTGGGACAGGGGGAAAATGAGCAGTTCTTC.